The entry that follows covers one TCR beta chain sequence. This CDR3 spans 14 amino acids. Losses at the gene ends were 4 bases for V and 1 base for J; bases not matched to a gene: 1. Germline-derived CDR1 and CDR2 are KGHSH and LQKENI. This specimen comes from a study of blood T cell repertoires in COVID-19. Profiling relied on immunoSEQ multiplex PCR, and the TCRdb table lists in-frame clones only, not all of them. In the table there are fewer than 200,000 clones, around four fifths of which are singletons. This TCR was sampled from a man in his 70s with acute or convalescent COVID-19. Sequencing used peripheral blood. The chain recombines TRBV18 with TRBJ2-5, with TRBD1 identical over 9 bases. The CDR3 region has the DNA TGTGCCAGCTCACGGACAGGGGCCCAAGAGACCCAGTACTTC. Translating it yields CASSRTGAQETQYF. Combining the CDR3 with reference TRBV18 and TRBJ2-5 gives the whole variable domain NAGVMQNPRHLVRRRGQEARLRCSPMKGHSHVYWYRQLPEEGLKFMVYLQKENIIDESGMPKERFSAEFPKEGPSILRIQQVVRGDSAAYFCASSRTGAQETQYFGPGTRLLVL.